This T cell receptor beta chain originates from a study of post-analysis software for immune sequencing data. Study-wide context: Both relapsing-remitting and secondary progressive multiple sclerosis featured among the disease courses, as did progressive-relapsing multiple sclerosis. Points from the study as a whole: When patients were compared with controls, a handful of TRBV segments were more frequent, TRBV5-6, TRBV5-1 and TRBV20-1 among them. When compared against controls, multiple sclerosis patients showed significantly lower normalized Chao1 diversity.

This CDR3 has 12 residues. V lost 4 bases to trimming and J lost 7 bases, with 10 bases between them. For this clonotype: The antigen is not known.

Researchers reported that TCR beta cDNA libraries carried unique molecular identifiers. T cells numbering roughly 0.9 to 11 million gave rise to a few hundred thousand cDNA molecules. Each CDR3 protein is one row after TCRdb ran MiXCR on the PCR reads. The table shows approximately 660,000 distinct CDR3 sequences, with roughly three fifths occurring only once. The chain links TRBV12-3 or TRBV12-4 to TRBJ1-2, with D hard to call. The sequenced sample consisted of blood. The origin of this receptor is a girl aged 2 to 9 with multiple sclerosis. The CDR3 sequence is CASSSVKGGYTF. In DNA, the CDR3 is TGTGCCAGCAGTTCTGTGAAGGGTGGCTACACCTTC.